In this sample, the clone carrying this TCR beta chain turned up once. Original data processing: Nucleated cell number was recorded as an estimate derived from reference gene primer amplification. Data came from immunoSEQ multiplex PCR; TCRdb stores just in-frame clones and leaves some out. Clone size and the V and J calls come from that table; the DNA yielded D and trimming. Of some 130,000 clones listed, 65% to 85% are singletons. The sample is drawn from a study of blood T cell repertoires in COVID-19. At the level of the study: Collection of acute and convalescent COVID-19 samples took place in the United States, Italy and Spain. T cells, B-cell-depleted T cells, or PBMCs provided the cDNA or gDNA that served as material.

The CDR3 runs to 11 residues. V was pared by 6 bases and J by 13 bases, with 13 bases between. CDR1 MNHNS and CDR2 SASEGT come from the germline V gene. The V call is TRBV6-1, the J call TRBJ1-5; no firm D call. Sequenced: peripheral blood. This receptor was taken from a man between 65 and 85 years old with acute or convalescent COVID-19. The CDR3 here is CASRERMGQHF. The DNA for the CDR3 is TGTGCCAGCAGAGAGCGGATGGGTCAGCATTTT.